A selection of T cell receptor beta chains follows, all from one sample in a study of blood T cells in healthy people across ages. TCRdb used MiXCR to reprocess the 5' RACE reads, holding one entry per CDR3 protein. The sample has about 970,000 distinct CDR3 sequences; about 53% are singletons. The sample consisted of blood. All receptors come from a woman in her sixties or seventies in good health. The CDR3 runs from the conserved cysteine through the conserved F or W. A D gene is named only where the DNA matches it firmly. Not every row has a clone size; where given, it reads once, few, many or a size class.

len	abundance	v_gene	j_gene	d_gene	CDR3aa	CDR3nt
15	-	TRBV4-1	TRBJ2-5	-	CASSQAMGNQETQYF	TGCGCCAGCAGCCAAGCGATGGGGAACCAAGAGACCCAGTACTTC
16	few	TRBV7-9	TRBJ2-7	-	CASSLAPSGSSYEQYF	TGTGCCAGCAGCTTAGCCCCGAGCGGTAGCTCCTACGAGCAGTACTTC
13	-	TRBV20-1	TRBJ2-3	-	CSASPSATDTQYF	TGCAGTGCTAGTCCGAGTGCCACAGATACGCAGTATTTT
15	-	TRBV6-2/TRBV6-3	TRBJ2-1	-	CASSYYGTGWNEQFF	TGTGCCAGCAGTTACTACGGCACAGGTTGGAATGAGCAGTTCTTC
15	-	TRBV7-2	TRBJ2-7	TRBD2	CASSPQSAGTIEQYF	TGTGCCAGCAGCCCCCAATCGGCGGGGACTATTGAGCAGTACTTC
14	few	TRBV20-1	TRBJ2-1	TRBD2	CSASGLAGVNEQFF	TGCAGTGCTAGCGGGCTAGCGGGAGTCAATGAGCAGTTCTTC
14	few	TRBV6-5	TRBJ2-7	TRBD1	CASSDRDRNYEQYF	TGTGCCAGCAGTGACCGGGACAGAAACTACGAGCAGTACTTC
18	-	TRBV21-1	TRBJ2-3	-	CASSKNRSLRRGADTQYF	TGTGCCAGCAGCAAAAACCGTTCACTCAGGAGAGGCGCAGATACGCAGTATTTT
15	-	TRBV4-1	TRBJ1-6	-	CASSQSYLDDSPLHF	TGCGCCAGCAGCCAAAGTTACCTGGATGATTCACCCCTCCACTTT
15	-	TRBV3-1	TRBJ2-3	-	CASSQAVLVADTQYF	TGTGCCAGCAGCCAAGCGGTACTAGTGGCAGATACGCAGTATTTT
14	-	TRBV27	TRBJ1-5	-	CASSLTGARQPQHF	TGTGCCAGCAGTTTAACGGGAGCACGGCAGCCCCAGCATTTT
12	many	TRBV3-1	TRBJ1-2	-	CASSQGDYGYTF	TGTGCCAGCAGCCAGGGGGACTATGGCTACACCTTC
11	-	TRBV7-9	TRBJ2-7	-	CASSLHCEQYF	TGTGCCAGCAGCTTGCACTGTGAGCAGTACTTC
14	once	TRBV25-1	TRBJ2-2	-	CARHIRTYTGELFF	TGTGCCAGGCACATCAGGACGTACACCGGGGAGCTGTTTTTT
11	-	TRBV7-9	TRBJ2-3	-	CASSQRTPQYF	TGTGCCAGCAGCCAGAGAACTCCCCAGTATTTT
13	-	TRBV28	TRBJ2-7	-	CASSRVGVHEQYF	TGTGCCAGCAGTCGTGTAGGAGTCCACGAGCAGTACTTC
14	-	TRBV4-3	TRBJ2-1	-	CASRPGTGYNEQFF	TGCGCCAGCAGACCCGGGACTGGATACAATGAGCAGTTCTTC
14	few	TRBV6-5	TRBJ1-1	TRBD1	CASRTGVGRTEAFF	TGTGCCAGCAGGACAGGGGTGGGTCGGACTGAAGCTTTCTTT
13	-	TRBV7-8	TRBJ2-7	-	CASSHPGRDEQYF	TGTGCCAGCAGTCATCCGGGGAGAGACGAGCAGTACTTC
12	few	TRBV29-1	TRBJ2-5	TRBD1	CSAEQGSETQYF	TGCAGCGCTGAACAGGGGTCGGAGACCCAGTACTTC